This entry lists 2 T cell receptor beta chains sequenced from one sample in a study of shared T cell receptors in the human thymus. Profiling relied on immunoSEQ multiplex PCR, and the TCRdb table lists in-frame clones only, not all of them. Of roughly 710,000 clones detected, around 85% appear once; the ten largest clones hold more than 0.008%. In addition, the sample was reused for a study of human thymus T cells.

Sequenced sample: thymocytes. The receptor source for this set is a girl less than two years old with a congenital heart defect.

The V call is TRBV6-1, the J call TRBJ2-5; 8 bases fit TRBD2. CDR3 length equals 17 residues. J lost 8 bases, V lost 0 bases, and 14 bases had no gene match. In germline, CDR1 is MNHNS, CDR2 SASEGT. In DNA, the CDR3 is TGTGCCAGCAGTGAAGCTGATAGCGGGGTCCCCCTCAGAACCCAGTACTTC. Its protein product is CASSEADSGVPLRTQYF.

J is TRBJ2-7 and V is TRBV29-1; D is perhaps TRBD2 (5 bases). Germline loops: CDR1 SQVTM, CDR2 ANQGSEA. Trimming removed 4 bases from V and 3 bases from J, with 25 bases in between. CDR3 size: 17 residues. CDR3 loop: CSVANRFGKKAGYEQYF. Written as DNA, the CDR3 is TGCAGCGTTGCAAATCGTTTCGGGAAGAAGGCCGGCTACGAGCAGTACTTC.